This T cell receptor beta chain was identified during a study of vaccination and CD4 T cells after COVID-19. Study context: Roughly 10 convalescent patients had mild and one had severe PCR-confirmed SARS-CoV-2 disease.

Treatment here: 10-day PBMC culture with coronavirus spike peptide pools or control peptides (ViraFEST assay). Replacement of half the medium with fresh IL-2 medium took place on days 3 and 7. An Oncomine TCR Beta short-read assay was used to sequence the DNA from cultured CD4+ T cells. MiXCR, run by TCRdb on the PCR reads, gives a single entry per CDR3 protein. The repertoire has roughly 7,600 distinct CDR3 sequences, over 20% of them found once; the top ten carry 9.1%. The sample holds a few counts of this clonotype. The antigen is unknown. V was clipped by 4 bases and J by 5 bases, with 14 bases between them. This CDR3 comprises 15 residues. The germline V gene has CDR1 MNHNS and CDR2 SASEGT. Findings and caveats of the study: Of the reactive clones in convalescent patients, a median about 90% showed up only post-vaccination.

The specimen comprised CD4+ T cells from blood, cultured in vitro, sampled after SARS-CoV-2 vaccination. The chain joins TRBV6-1 to TRBJ2-2; weak D call: TRBD2 (5 bases). The receptor's source is a human donor who had recovered from COVID-19. The CDR3 here is CASSGGRMRTGELFF. In nucleotides, the CDR3 is TGTGCCAGCAGTGGAGGGAGAATGAGGACCGGGGAGCTGTTTTTT.